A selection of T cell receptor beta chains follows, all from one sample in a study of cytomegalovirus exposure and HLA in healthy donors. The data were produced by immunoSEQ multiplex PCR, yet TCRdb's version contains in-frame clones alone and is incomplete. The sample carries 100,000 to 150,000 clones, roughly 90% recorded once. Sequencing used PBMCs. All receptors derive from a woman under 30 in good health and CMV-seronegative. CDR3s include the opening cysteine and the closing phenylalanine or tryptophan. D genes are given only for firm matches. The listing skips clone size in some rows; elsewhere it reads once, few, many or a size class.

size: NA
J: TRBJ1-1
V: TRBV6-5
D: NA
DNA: TGTGCCAGCAGCTATCGGACAGACTTGAACACTGAAGCTTTCTTT
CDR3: CASSYRTDLNTEAFF

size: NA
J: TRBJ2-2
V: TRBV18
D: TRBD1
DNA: TGTGCCAGCTCACCAAGGCTCATACAGGGGACCGGGGAGCTGTTTTTT
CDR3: CASSPRLIQGTGELFF

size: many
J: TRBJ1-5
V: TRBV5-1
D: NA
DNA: TGCGCCAGCAGCTTGGAAGGGGATAGGCCCCAGCATTTT
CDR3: CASSLEGDRPQHF

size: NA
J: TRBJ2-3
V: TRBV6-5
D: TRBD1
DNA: TGTGCCAGCAGTTACTCGACAGGGTTGGTTAGGAATACGCAGTATTTT
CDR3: CASSYSTGLVRNTQYF

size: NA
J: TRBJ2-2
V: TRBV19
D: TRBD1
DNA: TGTGCCAGTAGTAGGCCGGGACAGGGGGTTCACGGGGAGCTGTTTTTT
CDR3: CASSRPGQGVHGELFF

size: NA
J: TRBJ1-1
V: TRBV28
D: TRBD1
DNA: TGTGCCAGCAGGCGGACAGGGGGCACTGAAGCTTTCTTT
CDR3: CASRRTGGTEAFF

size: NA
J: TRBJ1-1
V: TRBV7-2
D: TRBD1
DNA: TGTGCCAGCAGCAAGCGACAGGGGGTCACTGAAGCTTTCTTT
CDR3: CASSKRQGVTEAFF

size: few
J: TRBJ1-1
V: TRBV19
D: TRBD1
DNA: TGTGCCAGTAGTCGACCACCGGGACAGATGAACACTGAAGCTTTCTTT
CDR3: CASSRPPGQMNTEAFF

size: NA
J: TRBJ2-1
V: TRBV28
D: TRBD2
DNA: TGTGCCAGCGTCCCAGCGGGGGGTAACAATGAGCAGTTCTTC
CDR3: CASVPAGGNNEQFF

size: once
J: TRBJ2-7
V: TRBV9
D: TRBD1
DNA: TGTGCCAGCAGCGTGGGGACAGCCTCCTACGAGCAGTACTTC
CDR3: CASSVGTASYEQYF

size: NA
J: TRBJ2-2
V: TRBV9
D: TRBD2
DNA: TGTGCCAGCAGCGTAGGGGCCAGCGGGAGGGCCGGGGAGCTGTTTTTT
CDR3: CASSVGASGRAGELFF

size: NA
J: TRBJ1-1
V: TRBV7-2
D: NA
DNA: TGTGCCAGCAGCGCTTGGGAGGGCACTGAAGCTTTCTTT
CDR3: CASSAWEGTEAFF

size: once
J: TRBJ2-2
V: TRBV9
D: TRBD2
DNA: TGTGCCAGCAGCGCCACTAGCGGGAATTGGGGCGGGGAGCTGTTTTTT
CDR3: CASSATSGNWGGELFF

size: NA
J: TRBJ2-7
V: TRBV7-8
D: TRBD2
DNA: TGTGCCAGCAGCTCGGATAGCGGGGGAACCTACGAGCAGTACTTC
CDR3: CASSSDSGGTYEQYF

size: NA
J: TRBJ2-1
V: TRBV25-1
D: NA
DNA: TGTGCCAGCAGTGAAGTCGACAACGCTCTCTCCTACAATGAGCAGTTCTTC
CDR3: CASSEVDNALSYNEQFF

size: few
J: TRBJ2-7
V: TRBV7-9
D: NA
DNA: TGTGCCAGCAGCCTGGCAGACGAGCAGTACTTC
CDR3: CASSLADEQYF